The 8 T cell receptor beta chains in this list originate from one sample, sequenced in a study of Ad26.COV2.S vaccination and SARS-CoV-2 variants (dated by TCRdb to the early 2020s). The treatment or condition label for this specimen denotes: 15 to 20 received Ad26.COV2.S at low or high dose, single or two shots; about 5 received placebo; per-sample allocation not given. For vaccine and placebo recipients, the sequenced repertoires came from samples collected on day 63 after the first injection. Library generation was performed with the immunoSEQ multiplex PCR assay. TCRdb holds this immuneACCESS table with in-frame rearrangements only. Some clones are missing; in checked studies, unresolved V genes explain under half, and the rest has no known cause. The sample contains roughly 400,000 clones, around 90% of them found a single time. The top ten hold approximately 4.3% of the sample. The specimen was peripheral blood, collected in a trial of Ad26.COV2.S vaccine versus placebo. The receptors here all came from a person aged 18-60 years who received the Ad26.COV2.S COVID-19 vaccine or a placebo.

CDR3 in DNA: TGTGCCAGTAGTCCCATCAGTCGTTCCTACGAGCAGTACTTC. It yields the protein CASSPISRSYEQYF. The chain couples TRBV19 to TRBJ2-7, with D uncertain. V was trimmed by 5 bases and J by 1 base, leaving 12 bases between them. Germline V gene data show CDR1 as LNHDA and CDR2 as SQIVND (reference sequence). The CDR3 spans 14 residues.

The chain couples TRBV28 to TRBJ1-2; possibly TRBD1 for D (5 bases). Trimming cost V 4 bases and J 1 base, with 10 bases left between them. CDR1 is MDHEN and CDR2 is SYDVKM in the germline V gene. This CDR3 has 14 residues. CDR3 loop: CASSSPGSNYGYTF. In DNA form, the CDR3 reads TGTGCCAGCAGTTCCCCAGGGAGTAACTATGGCTACACCTTC.

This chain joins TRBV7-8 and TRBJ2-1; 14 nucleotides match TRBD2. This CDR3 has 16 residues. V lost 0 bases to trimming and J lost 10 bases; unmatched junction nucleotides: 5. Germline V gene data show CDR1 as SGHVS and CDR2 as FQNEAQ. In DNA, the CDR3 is TGTGCCAGCAGCTTAGCCGGGACTAGCGGGAGTTACGAGCAGTTCTTC. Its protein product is CASSLAGTSGSYEQFF.

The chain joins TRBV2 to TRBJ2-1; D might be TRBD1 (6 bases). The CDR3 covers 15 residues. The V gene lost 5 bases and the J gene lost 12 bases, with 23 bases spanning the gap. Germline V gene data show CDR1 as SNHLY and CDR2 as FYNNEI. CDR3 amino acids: CASSQTQGSGEGQFF. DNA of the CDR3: TGTGCCAGCAGTCAGACACAGGGCTCCGGCGAAGGGCAGTTCTTC.

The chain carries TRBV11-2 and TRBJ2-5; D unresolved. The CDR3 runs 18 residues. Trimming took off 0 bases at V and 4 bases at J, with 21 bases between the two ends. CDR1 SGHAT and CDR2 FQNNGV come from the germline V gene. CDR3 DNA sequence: TGTGCCAGCAGCTTAGATCAGAGGCTAACGGGCCCCACAGAGACCCAGTACTTC. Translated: CASSLDQRLTGPTETQYF.

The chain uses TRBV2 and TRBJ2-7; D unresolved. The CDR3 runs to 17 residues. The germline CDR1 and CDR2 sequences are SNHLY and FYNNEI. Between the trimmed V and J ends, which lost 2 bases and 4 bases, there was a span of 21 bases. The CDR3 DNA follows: TGTGCCAGCAGTGAAAGGCGCGGAAGGCTAGTCGGGTACGAGCAGTACTTC. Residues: CASSERRGRLVGYEQYF.

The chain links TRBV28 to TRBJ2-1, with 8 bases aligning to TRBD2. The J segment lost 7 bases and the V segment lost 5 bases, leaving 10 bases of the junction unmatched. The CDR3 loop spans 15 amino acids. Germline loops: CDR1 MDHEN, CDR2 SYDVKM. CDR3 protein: CASSPQRGPGNEQFF. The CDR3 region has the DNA TGTGCCAGCAGTCCTCAGCGGGGGCCTGGGAATGAGCAGTTCTTC.

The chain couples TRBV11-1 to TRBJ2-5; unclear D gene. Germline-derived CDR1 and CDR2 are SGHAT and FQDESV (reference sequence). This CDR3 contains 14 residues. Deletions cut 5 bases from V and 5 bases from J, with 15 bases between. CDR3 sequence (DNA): TGTGCCAGCAGCCCAAGTCTCGGGTGGGAGACCCAGTACTTC. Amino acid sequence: CASSPSLGWETQYF. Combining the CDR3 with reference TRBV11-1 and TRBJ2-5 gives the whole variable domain EAEVAQSPRYKITEKSQAVAFWCDPISGHATLYWYRQILGQGPELLVQFQDESVVDDSQLPKDRFSAERLKGVDSTLKIQPAELGDSAMYLCASSPSLGWETQYFGPGTRLLVL.